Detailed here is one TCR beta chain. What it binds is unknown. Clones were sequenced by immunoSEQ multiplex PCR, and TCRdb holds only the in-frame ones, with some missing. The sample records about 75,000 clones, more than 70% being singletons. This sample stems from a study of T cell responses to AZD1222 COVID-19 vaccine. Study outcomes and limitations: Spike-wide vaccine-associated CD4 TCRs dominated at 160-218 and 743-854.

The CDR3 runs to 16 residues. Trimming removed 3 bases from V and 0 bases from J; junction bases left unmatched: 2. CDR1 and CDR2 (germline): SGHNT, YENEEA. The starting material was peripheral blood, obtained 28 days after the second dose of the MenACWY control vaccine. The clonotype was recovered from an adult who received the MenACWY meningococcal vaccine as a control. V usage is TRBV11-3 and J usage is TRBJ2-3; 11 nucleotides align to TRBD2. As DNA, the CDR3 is TGTGCCAGCAGCTTGGGACTAGCGGCTAGCACAGATACGCAGTATTTT. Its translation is CASSLGLAASTDTQYF.